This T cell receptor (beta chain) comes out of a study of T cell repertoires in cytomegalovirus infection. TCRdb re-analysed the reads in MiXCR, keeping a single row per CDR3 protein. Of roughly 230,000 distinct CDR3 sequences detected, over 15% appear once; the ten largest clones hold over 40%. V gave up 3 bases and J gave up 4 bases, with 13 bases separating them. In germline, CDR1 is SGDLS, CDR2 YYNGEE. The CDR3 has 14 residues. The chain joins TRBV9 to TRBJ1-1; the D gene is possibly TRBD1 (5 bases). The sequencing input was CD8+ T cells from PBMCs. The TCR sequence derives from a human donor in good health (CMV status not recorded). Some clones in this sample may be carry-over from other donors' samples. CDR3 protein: CASSAGYGTTEAFF. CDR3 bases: TGTGCCAGCAGCGCCGGGTACGGGACCACTGAAGCTTTCTTT.